This T cell receptor beta chain is from a study of PD-L1 blockade in urothelial cancer. Study background: Analyses were performed on blood at 3 weeks after treatment start (the second dose) and at 6 weeks.

The germline V gene has CDR1 SEHNR and CDR2 FQNEAQ (reference sequence). The V and J ends lost 5 bases and 4 bases, in that order; junction bases with no gene match: 9. This CDR3 has 15 amino acids. The time point denotes: peripheral blood 6 weeks after treatment start. Using immunoSEQ multiplex PCR, the repertoire was profiled, and TCRdb retains in-frame clones only, with some absent. The sample contains approximately 38,000 clones, 75% to 90% of which appear only once. In this sample, this clone turned up once. The chain employs TRBV7-9 and TRBJ1-1, with 8 bases identical to TRBD1. The specimen comprised PBMCs, sampled around atezolizumab (anti-PD-L1) treatment. The TCR comes from a man aged 55 to 70 with urothelial cancer. In nucleotides, the CDR3 is TGTGCCAGCAGCCGGACTCAGGGGGCCGGCACTGAAGCTTTCTTT. Translating it yields CASSRTQGAGTEAFF.